This entry is about one T cell receptor beta chain. CD45RA+ naive and CD45RA-negative memory subsets were separated from CD4+ cells. J was trimmed by 1 base and V by 7 bases; bases with no gene match: 18. The CDR3 is 18 residues long. Germline V lookup: CDR1 MDHEN, CDR2 SYDVKM. Clones were read by immunoSEQ multiplex PCR, and TCRdb kept only the in-frame ones, dropping some. The data contain roughly 700,000 clones, about 74% of them singletons. The entry originates in a study of shared clonotypes between healthy human individuals. About the research overall: The cohort comprised a couple of women and a few men. Their ages spanned 18 to 49 years. CD4 naive and CD4 memory each took three plates per donor, while CD8 naive took two and CD8 memory one.

The chain employs TRBV28 and TRBJ1-2, with 7 bases matching TRBD1. The receptor was isolated from a woman in her twenties or thirties in good health. The sequenced sample consisted of memory CD4+ T cells sorted from blood. Subset: CD45RA-negative fraction. CDR3 nucleotides: TGTGCCAGCATAACAGCCGGGACAGTGCATGTAGTTAACTATGGCTACACCTTC. Its translation: CASITAGTVHVVNYGYTF.